This TCR beta chain was recovered during a study of T cell responses to AZD1222 COVID-19 vaccine. This clone was picked up one time. Its antigen is unknown. In germline, CDR1 is SGHTA, CDR2 FQGNSA. CDR3 length equals 15 residues. The ends lost 5 bases at V and 6 bases at J; junction bases unmatched: 8. This table comes from immunoSEQ multiplex PCR, and its TCRdb copy is limited to in-frame clones, with some not included. The profile shows under 140,000 clones, around 90% of them singletons. Study-wide points: When two AZD1222 doses had been given, Spike-specific TCR breadth and depth rose. Spike regions recognized by vaccine-associated CD4 TCRs spanned the protein, led by 160-218 and 743-854.

The sequence was collected from an adult who received the AZD1222 COVID-19 vaccine. The J gene is TRBJ2-7, the V gene TRBV7-2; 12 bases fit TRBD2. Here the sequenced sample was peripheral blood, taken 28 days after the second AZD1222 dose. In nucleotides, the CDR3 is TGTGCCAGCAGCCTAGTGACTAGCGGGAGTTCCGAGCAGTACTTC. Translation gives CASSLVTSGSSEQYF.